This TCR beta chain was recorded in a study of T cell responses to AZD1222 COVID-19 vaccine. Study-wide findings and caveats: Vaccine-related CD4 TCRs covered spike, predominating at 160-218 and 743-854. Only five or six AZD1222 recipients tested seropositive at baseline.

To note about this clone: No antigen is known for it.

Libraries were prepared by immunoSEQ multiplex PCR; TCRdb keeps only in-frame clonotypes and omits some of them. This sample has roughly 99,000 clones, with 75% to 95% found just once. The V end lost 7 bases, the J end lost 5 bases, and 15 bases lay between the germline ends. Germline V lookup: CDR1 LNHDA, CDR2 SQIVND (reference sequence). The CDR3 has 14 amino acids. The starting material was peripheral blood, obtained 28 days after the second AZD1222 dose. This rearrangement joins TRBV19 to TRBJ2-1; a possible D gene is TRBD1 (6 bases). The sequence was collected from an adult who received the AZD1222 COVID-19 vaccine. This chain's CDR3 is CASTTPYRDNEQFF. Written as DNA, the CDR3 is TGTGCCAGTACTACACCTTACAGGGACAATGAGCAGTTCTTC.